Following are 18 T cell receptor beta chains from one sample sequenced in a study of cytomegalovirus exposure and HLA in healthy donors. In the PCR, 60 Vbeta and 13 Jbeta primers were used. Data came from immunoSEQ multiplex PCR; TCRdb stores just in-frame clones and leaves some out. The sample lists roughly 160,000 clones, roughly 80% occurring once. Sequenced sample: PBMCs. The origin of the receptors is a man aged 25 to 40 in good health and CMV-seropositive.

This chain connects TRBV9 to TRBJ2-2; TRBD1 is a possible D gene (6 bases). The V and J ends lost 0 bases and 7 bases respectively, with 10 bases between them. Per the germline V gene, CDR1 is SGDLS and CDR2 is YYNGEE. The CDR3 loop spans 14 amino acids. DNA of the CDR3: TGTGCCAGCAGCGTAGGGGACATCATCGGGGAGCTGTTTTTT. This translates into CASSVGDIIGELFF.

This clone was picked up one time. The CDR3 loop is CASSLGGGGSTNEKLFF. In DNA form, the CDR3 reads TGCGCCAGCAGCCTAGGCGGGGGGGGGAGTACTAATGAAAAACTGTTTTTT. This chain joins TRBV4-3 and TRBJ1-4, with D tentatively TRBD1 (5 bases). The germline V and J ends were trimmed by 4 bases and 2 bases, with 17 bases remaining between them. The CDR3 sequence is 17 residues long. Germline CDR1 LGHNA, CDR2 YSLEER.

There are a few counts of this clone. The gene calls are TRBV9 and TRBJ2-5; possibly TRBD1 for D (6 bases). Germline CDR1 reads SGDLS; CDR2 reads YYNGEE. V gave up 0 bases and J gave up 5 bases, with 8 bases separating them. There are 13 residues in the CDR3. The CDR3 nucleotides are TGTGCCAGCAGCGTAGGGACAGCGGAGACCCAGTACTTC. Protein sequence: CASSVGTAETQYF.

This sequence joins TRBV6-7 and TRBJ2-1, with TRBD2 matching over 10 bases. TRBV6-7 counts as an open reading frame of uncertain function. Trimming took 2 bases from V and 6 from J; bases not matched to a gene: 16. There are 19 residues in the CDR3. The CDR3, as DNA: TGTGCCAGCAGTTACGGTGTTAGCGGGGGGCGGTCGACGGGCAATGAGCAGTTCTTC. Amino acid sequence: CASSYGVSGGRSTGNEQFF.

V and J are TRBV7-9 and TRBJ2-3, with 7 positions matching TRBD1. CDR3 length: 15 amino acids. CDR1 and CDR2 from the germline V gene are SEHNR and FQNEAQ (reference sequence). V was pared by 1 base and J by 4 bases, with 5 bases of the junction left unmatched. The CDR3 region has the DNA TGTGCCAGCAGCTTAGGGCAGGGGGTTGCAGATACGCAGTATTTT. It translates to CASSLGQGVADTQYF.

This chain joins TRBV7-2 and TRBJ1-3, with D unclear. There are 13 residues in the CDR3. CDR1 is SGHTA, CDR2 FQGNSA, per germline. V lost 2 bases and J 1 base, leaving 3 bases between the germline ends. CDR3 nucleotide sequence: TGTGCCAGCAGCTTATTATCTGGAAACACCATATATTTT. This sequence encodes CASSLLSGNTIYF.

J is TRBJ1-6 and V is TRBV27, with 8 bases matching TRBD1. Trimming at V came to 6 bases and at J to 3 bases, leaving 4 bases not matched to a gene. In germline, CDR1 is MNHEY, CDR2 SMNVEV (reference sequence). CDR3 length: 15 residues. The CDR3 spells CASRETGDYNSPLHF. In DNA, the CDR3 is TGTGCCAGCAGGGAGACAGGGGACTATAATTCACCCCTCCACTTT.

The genes are TRBV30 and TRBJ2-7; 7 bases are a match to TRBD1. In germline, CDR1 is GTSNPN, CDR2 SVGIG (reference sequence). The CDR3 extends over 13 amino acids. V was clipped by 4 bases and J by 7 bases; unmatched bases: 10. The CDR3 DNA is TGTGCCTGGATCTCAACAGGGGCGAGAGAGCAGTACTTC. Translation: CAWISTGAREQYF.

This chain connects TRBV10-1 to TRBJ1-2; tentative D call: TRBD1 (5 bases). The CDR3 consists of 15 residues. Germline CDR1 WNHNN, CDR2 SYGVQD (reference sequence). Trimming cost V 3 bases and J 1 base, with 12 bases left between them. The CDR3 DNA follows: TGCGCCAGCAGTGATAAGGGGCAGGGTAACTATGGCTACACCTTC. Its protein product is CASSDKGQGNYGYTF.

The J gene is TRBJ2-6, the V gene TRBV19; no clear D gene. The CDR3 length is 14 residues. Trimming took off 4 bases at V and 4 bases at J, with 8 bases between the two ends. Looked up from germline, CDR1 is LNHDA and CDR2 is SQIVND (reference sequence). CDR3 residues: CASSTYLGANVLTF. The CDR3 DNA sequence: TGTGCCAGTAGTACCTACCTCGGGGCCAACGTCCTGACTTTC.

The genes are TRBV30 and TRBJ2-1; 7 positions match TRBD1. Trimming took 7 bases from V and 1 from J; bases not matched to a gene: 13. This CDR3 region has 16 residues. Germline lookup yields CDR1 GTSNPN and CDR2 SVGIG (reference sequence). CDR3 bases: TGTGCCTTCACCCCCCCAGGGGGTTTTTCCTACAATGAGCAGTTCTTC. This codes for CAFTPPGGFSYNEQFF.

This clone was observed a few times. The gene calls are TRBV25-1 and TRBJ1-2; no clear D gene. CDR1 MGHDK and CDR2 SYGVNS come from the germline V gene. CDR3 length equals 14 residues. The V end was cut by 2 bases, the J end by 5 bases, with 12 bases between. CDR3 region: CASSEPTQIYGYTF. The CDR3 bases are TGTGCCAGCAGTGAACCGACACAAATTTATGGCTACACCTTC.

The V and J genes are TRBV13 and TRBJ2-7, with TRBD1 matching 9 bases. Germline-derived CDR1 and CDR2 are PRHDT and FYEKMQ (reference sequence). The CDR3 runs to 13 residues. V shed 7 bases, J shed 3 bases, and the junction held 4 bases outside the gene matches. CDR3 loop: CASTEDRGYEQYF. For the CDR3, the DNA is TGTGCCAGCACCGAGGACAGGGGCTACGAGCAGTACTTC. Full variable domain (remainder filled in from reference TRBV13 and TRBJ2-7): AAGVIQSPRHLIKEKRETATLKCYPIPRHDTVYWYQQGPGQDPQFLISFYEKMQSDKGSIPDRFSAQQFSDYHSELNMSSLELGDSALYFCASTEDRGYEQYFGPGTRLTVT.

The chain uses TRBV25-1 and TRBJ1-1; D remains unclear. In germline, CDR1 is MGHDK, CDR2 SYGVNS. The CDR3 spans 14 residues. The germline V and J ends were trimmed by 3 bases and 1 base, with 9 bases remaining between them. DNA of the CDR3: TGTGCCAGCAGTGATCCGACGGGGAACACTGAAGCTTTCTTT. This codes for CASSDPTGNTEAFF.

The chain is built from TRBV11-2 and TRBJ1-5, with 11 bases identical to TRBD1. The germline V gene has CDR1 SGHAT and CDR2 FQNNGV. This CDR3 spans 17 amino acids. J was trimmed by 1 base and V by 5 bases; bases with no gene match: 7. This CDR3 is CASSNDRDRGSNQPQHF. In nucleotides, the CDR3 is TGTGCCAGCAGCAACGACCGGGACAGGGGGAGCAATCAGCCCCAGCATTTT.

This clone has a handful of counts. The chain carries TRBV28 and TRBJ1-5; no definite D call. The germline V gene encodes CDR1 MDHEN and CDR2 SYDVKM. V was shortened by 2 bases and J by 3 bases, with 8 bases between the two germline ends. This CDR3 spans 14 amino acids. In nucleotides, the CDR3 is TGTGCCAGCAGTTTACATCAGGTCAATCAGCCCCAGCATTTT. As protein: CASSLHQVNQPQHF.

The chain carries TRBV2 and TRBJ2-7, with 9 positions matching TRBD1. V was clipped by 6 bases and J by 2 bases; unmatched bases: 5. The germline gives CDR1 SNHLY, CDR2 FYNNEI. The CDR3 length is 14 residues. CDR3 sequence reads: CASRVDRGPYEQYF. The CDR3 nucleotides are TGTGCCAGCAGGGTGGACAGGGGCCCCTACGAGCAGTACTTC.

This rearrangement joins TRBV18 to TRBJ1-1, with 7 nucleotides matching TRBD1. The V and J ends lost 0 bases and 4 bases, in that order; junction bases with no gene match: 5. The CDR3 loop spans 15 amino acids. CDR1 is KGHSH, CDR2 LQKENI, per germline. The CDR3 coding sequence is TGTGCCAGCTCACCACCGACAGGGCGTAGCACTGAAGCTTTCTTT. This codes for CASSPPTGRSTEAFF.